The entry that follows covers one T cell receptor beta chain sequence. Its antigen remains unidentified. The repertoire was sequenced with immunoSEQ multiplex PCR; TCRdb's copy has only in-frame clones and lacks some. This table has 200,000 to 300,000 clones, about 86% appearing once. This sample was taken from a study of cytomegalovirus exposure and HLA in healthy donors. Findings and limits, study-wide: Reported performance of the classifier showed diagnosis of cytomegalovirus status with high specificity and sensitivity.

CDR3 length: 15 residues. V trimming: 1 base; J trimming: 5 bases; junction bases outside the gene matches: 7. The germline CDR1 and CDR2 sequences are MGHRA and YSYEKL. Donors came from a validation cohort of about 110 subjects, distinct from the first 666-subject cohort. This chain connects TRBV4-1 to TRBJ2-7; 8 nucleotides agree with TRBD1. The material sequenced was PBMCs. The TCR comes from a man younger than 30 in good health and CMV-seronegative. Written as DNA, the CDR3 is TGCGCCAGCAGCCAAGTTCGCTCGGACAGGGACGAGCAGTACTTC. As protein: CASSQVRSDRDEQYF.